This TCR beta chain was identified in a study of control samples from healthy donors and cancer patients. The V end was cut by 3 bases, the J end by 4 bases, with 8 bases between. CDR3 size: 12 residues. CDR1 is SGDLS, CDR2 YYNGEE, per germline. Libraries were prepared by immunoSEQ multiplex PCR; TCRdb keeps only in-frame clonotypes and omits some of them. The sample shows roughly 99,000 clones, roughly four fifths of them seen only once. The chain links TRBV9 to TRBJ2-7, with D hard to call. This TCR was sampled from a man between 60 and 75 years old in good health. Sequencing was done on a sample of blood. CDR3 amino acids: CASSATDYEQYF. For the CDR3, the DNA is TGTGCCAGCAGCGCAACAGATTACGAGCAGTACTTC.